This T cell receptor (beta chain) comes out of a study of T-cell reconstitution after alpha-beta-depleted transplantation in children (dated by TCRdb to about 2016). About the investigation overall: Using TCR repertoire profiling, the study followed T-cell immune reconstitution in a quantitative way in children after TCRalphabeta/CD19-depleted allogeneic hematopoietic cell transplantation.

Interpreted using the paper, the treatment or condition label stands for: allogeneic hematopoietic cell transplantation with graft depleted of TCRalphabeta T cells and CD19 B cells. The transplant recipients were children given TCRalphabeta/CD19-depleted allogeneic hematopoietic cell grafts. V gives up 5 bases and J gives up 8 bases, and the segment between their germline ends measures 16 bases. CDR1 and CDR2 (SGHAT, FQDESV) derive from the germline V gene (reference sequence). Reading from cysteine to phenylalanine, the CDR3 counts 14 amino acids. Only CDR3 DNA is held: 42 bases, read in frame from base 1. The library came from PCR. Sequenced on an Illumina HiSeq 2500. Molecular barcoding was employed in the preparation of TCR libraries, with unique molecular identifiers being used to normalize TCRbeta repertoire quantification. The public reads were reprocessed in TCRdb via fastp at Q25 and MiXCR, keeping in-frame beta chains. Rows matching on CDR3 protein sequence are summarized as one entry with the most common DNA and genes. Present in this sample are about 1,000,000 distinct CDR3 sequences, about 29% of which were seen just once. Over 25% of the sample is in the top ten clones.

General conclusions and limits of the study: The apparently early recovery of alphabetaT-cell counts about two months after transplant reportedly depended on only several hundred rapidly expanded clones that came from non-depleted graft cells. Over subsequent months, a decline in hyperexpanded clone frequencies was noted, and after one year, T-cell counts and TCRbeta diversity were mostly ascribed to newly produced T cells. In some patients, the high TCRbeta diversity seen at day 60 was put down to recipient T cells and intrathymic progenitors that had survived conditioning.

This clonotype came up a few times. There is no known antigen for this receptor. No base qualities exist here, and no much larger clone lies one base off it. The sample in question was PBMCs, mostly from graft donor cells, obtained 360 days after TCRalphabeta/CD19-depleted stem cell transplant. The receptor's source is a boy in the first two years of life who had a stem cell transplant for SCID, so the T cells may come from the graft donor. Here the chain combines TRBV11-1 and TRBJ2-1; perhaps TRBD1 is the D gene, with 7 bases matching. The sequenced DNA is TGTGCCAGCAGCGGAGGGGGCAGGGGCCATGAGCAGTTCTTC. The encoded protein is CASSGGGRGHEQFF.